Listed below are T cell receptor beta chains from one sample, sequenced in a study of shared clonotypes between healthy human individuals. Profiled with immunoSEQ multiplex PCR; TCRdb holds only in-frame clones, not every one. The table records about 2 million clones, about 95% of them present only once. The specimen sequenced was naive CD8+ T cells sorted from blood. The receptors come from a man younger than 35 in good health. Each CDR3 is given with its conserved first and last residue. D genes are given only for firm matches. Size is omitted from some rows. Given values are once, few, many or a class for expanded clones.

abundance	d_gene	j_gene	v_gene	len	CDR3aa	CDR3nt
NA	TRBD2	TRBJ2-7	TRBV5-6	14	CASSLGLANYEQYF	TGTGCCAGCAGCCTCGGACTAGCGAACTACGAGCAGTACTTC
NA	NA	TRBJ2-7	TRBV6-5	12	CASSFTGYEQYF	TGTGCCAGCAGTTTTACAGGTTACGAGCAGTACTTC
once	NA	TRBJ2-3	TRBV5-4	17	CASSFTPPHLRSDTQYF	TGTGCCAGCAGCTTCACCCCCCCGCACCTCCGTTCAGATACGCAGTATTTT
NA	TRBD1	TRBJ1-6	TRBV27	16	CASSPRDSSYNSPLHF	TGTGCCAGCAGTCCTAGGGACAGCTCCTATAATTCACCCCTCCACTTT
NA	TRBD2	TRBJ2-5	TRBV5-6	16	CASSLAYGLAGETQYF	TGTGCCAGCAGCTTGGCCTACGGACTAGCGGGTGAGACCCAGTACTTC
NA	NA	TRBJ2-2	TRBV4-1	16	CASSQVAPTGTGELFF	TGCGCCAGCAGCCAAGTGGCCCCTACGGGGACCGGGGAGCTGTTTTTT
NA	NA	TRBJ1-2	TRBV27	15	CASSLSPMRGDGYTF	TGTGCCAGCAGTTTATCCCCTATGAGGGGGGACGGCTACACCTTC
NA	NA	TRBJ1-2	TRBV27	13	CASSLRVDYGYTF	TGTGCCAGCAGTTTAAGAGTTGACTATGGCTACACCTTC
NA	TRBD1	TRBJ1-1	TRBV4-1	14	CASSVTGKGAEAFF	TGCGCCAGCAGTGTGACAGGGAAAGGGGCTGAAGCTTTCTTT
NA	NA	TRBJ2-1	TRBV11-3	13	CASSFGRDYEQFF	TGTGCCAGCAGCTTCGGCAGGGACTATGAGCAGTTCTTC
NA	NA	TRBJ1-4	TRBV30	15	CAWNRRDGSGEKLFF	TGTGCCTGGAACCGTCGGGACGGGTCCGGGGAAAAACTGTTTTTT
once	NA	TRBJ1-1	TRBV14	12	CASSLERARRFF	TGTGCCAGCAGCCTAGAAAGGGCCAGGCGGTTCTTT
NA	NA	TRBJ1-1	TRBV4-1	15	CASSQQWSMNTEAFF	TGCGCCAGCAGCCAACAGTGGTCCATGAACACTGAAGCTTTCTTT
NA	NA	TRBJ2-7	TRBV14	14	CASSRLAFSYEQYF	TGTGCCAGCAGCCGCCTAGCGTTCTCCTACGAGCAGTACTTC
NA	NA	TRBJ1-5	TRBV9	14	CASSPGGENQPQHF	TGTGCCAGCAGCCCCGGGGGCGAAAATCAGCCCCAGCATTTT
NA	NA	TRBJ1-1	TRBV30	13	CAWSWPEGTEAFF	TGTGCCTGGAGTTGGCCGGAGGGGACTGAAGCTTTCTTT
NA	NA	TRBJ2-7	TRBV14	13	CASSHLSRAGEYF	TGTGCCAGCAGCCACCTAAGCCGGGCAGGGGAGTACTTC
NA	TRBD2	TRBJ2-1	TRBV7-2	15	CASSLGTSGPWVEFF	TGTGCCAGCAGCTTAGGGACTAGCGGACCCTGGGTGGAGTTCTTC
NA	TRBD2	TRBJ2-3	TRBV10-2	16	CASSNGLAVSTDTQYF	TGCGCCAGCAGTAACGGACTAGCGGTTAGCACAGATACGCAGTATTTT
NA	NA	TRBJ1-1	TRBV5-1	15	CASSLFRAFRSEAFF	TGCGCCAGCAGCTTGTTTAGGGCTTTCAGGTCTGAAGCTTTCTTT
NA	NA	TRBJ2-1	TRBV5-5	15	CASSPDPGQYNEQFF	TGTGCCAGCAGCCCGGATCCAGGACAGTACAATGAGCAGTTCTTC
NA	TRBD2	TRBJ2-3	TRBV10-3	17	CAITDGLAGEKTDTQYF	TGTGCCATCACCGACGGACTAGCGGGAGAAAAGACAGATACGCAGTATTTT
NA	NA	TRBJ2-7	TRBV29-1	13	CSVEHGNSYEQYF	TGCAGCGTTGAACACGGGAACTCCTACGAGCAGTACTTC
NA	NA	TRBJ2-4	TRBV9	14	CASSVDGGKNIQYF	TGTGCCAGCAGCGTAGATGGTGGCAAAAACATTCAGTACTTC
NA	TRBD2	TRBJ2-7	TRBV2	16	CASSVLGTSAYYEQYF	TGTGCCAGCAGTGTGCTTGGGACTAGCGCGTACTACGAGCAGTACTTC
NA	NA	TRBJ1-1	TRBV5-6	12	CASSETSTEAFF	TGTGCCAGCAGCGAAACATCGACTGAAGCTTTCTTT
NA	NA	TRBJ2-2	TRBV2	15	CASSVMVGIVGELFF	TGTGCCAGCAGTGTAATGGTCGGGATTGTCGGGGAGCTGTTTTTT
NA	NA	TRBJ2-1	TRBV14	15	CASSPLGGEYNEQFF	TGTGCCAGCTCACCTTTAGGGGGGGAGTACAATGAGCAGTTCTTC
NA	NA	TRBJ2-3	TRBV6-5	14	CASSYSGDGDTQYF	TGTGCCAGCAGTTATTCAGGGGATGGAGATACGCAGTATTTT
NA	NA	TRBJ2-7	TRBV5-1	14	CASSFSFLGDEQYF	TGCGCCAGCAGCTTTTCATTTTTAGGAGACGAGCAGTACTTC
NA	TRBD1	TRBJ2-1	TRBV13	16	CASRTLGDSSYNEQFF	TGTGCCAGCAGAACCTTGGGGGACAGCTCCTACAATGAGCAGTTCTTC
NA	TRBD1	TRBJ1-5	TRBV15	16	CATSRGPGQGPQPQHF	TGTGCCACCAGCAGAGGACCGGGACAGGGCCCCCAGCCCCAGCATTTT
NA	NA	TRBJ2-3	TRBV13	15	CASSLLQATTDTQYF	TGTGCCAGCAGCTTATTGCAGGCCACCACAGATACGCAGTATTTT
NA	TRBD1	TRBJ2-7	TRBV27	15	CASSSPTGGFYEQYF	TGTGCCAGCAGTTCCCCGACAGGGGGTTTTTACGAGCAGTACTTC
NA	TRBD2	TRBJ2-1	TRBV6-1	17	CASSEGSGTSFSNEQFF	TGTGCCAGCAGTGAGGGGTCCGGGACTAGCTTTTCCAATGAGCAGTTCTTC
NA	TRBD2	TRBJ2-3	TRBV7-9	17	CASSLAELAGATDTQYF	TGTGCCAGCAGCTTAGCGGAGCTAGCGGGGGCGACGGATACGCAGTATTTT